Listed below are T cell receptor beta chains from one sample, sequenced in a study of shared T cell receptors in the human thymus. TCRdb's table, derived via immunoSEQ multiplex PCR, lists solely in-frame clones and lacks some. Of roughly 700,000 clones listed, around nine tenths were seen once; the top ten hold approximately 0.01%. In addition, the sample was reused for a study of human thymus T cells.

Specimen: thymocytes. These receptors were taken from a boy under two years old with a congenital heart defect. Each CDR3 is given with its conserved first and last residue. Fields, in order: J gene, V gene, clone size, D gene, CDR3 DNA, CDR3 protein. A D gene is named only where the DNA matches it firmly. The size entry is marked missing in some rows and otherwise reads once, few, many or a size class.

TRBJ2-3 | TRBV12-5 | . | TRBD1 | TGTGCTAGTGGTTTGCCCTCGACCGGGACAGGAGCCACAGATACGCAGTATTTT | CASGLPSTGTGATDTQYF
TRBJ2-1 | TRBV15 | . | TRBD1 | TGTGCCACCAGCAGAGATCGGACAGGCCTTGACTACAATGAGCAGTTCTTC | CATSRDRTGLDYNEQFF
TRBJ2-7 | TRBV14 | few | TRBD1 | TGTGCCAGCAGCCCAGGACAGGGATCTTGCGAGCAGTACTTC | CASSPGQGSCEQYF
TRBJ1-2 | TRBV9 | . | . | TGTGCCAGCAGCGAGAACAAAAGGGGCCTCTATGGCTACACCTTC | CASSENKRGLYGYTF
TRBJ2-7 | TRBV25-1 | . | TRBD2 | TGTGCCAGCAGTCCAATCGCTATGCTAGCGGCCTCCTACGAGCAGTACTTC | CASSPIAMLAASYEQYF
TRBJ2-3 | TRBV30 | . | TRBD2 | TGTGCCTGGAGTGTAAGGGGACTAGCGGCAGATACGCAGTATTTT | CAWSVRGLAADTQYF
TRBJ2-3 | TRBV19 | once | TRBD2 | TGTGCCAGTAGTAGCTTAGCGGGAGGAGCAGATACGCAGTATTTT | CASSSLAGGADTQYF
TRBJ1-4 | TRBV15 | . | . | TGTGCCACCAGCAGTCCGGAGGGCCCAACTAATGAAAAACTGTTTTTT | CATSSPEGPTNEKLFF
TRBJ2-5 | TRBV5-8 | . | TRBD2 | TGTGCCAGCATCTCCACGTGGCGGGGGGAGACCCAGTACTTC | CASISTWRGETQYF
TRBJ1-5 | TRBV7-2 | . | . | TGTGCCAGCAGCTCGTCGGGTATTCGGAATCAGCCCCAGCATTTT | CASSSSGIRNQPQHF
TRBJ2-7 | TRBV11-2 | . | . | TGTGCCAGCAGCTTAGATAGGGGGAGCCGGCGCGAGCAGTACTTC | CASSLDRGSRREQYF
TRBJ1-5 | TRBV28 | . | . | TGTGCCAGCCTCCCGGGGGGCGAACATCAGCCCCAGCATTTT | CASLPGGEHQPQHF
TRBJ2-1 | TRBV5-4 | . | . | TGTGCCAGCAGTCACGGGGTAGAGCAGTTCTTC | CASSHGVEQFF
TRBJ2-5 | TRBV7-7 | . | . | TGTGCCAGCAGCCCCAGTGAGGGTATGGAGACCCAGTACTTC | CASSPSEGMETQYF
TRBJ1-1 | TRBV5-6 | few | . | TGTGCCAGCAGCTCCCTAATCGGGGGTTCGGACACTGAAGCTTTCTTT | CASSSLIGGSDTEAFF
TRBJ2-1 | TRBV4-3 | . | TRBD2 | TGCGCCAGCAGCCCAAGCGGGAGGGGGACTGAGCAGTTCTTC | CASSPSGRGTEQFF
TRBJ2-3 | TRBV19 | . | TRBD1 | TGTGCCAGTAGTATCCGGGACAGGGGCCCCCCGAATACGCAGTATTTT | CASSIRDRGPPNTQYF
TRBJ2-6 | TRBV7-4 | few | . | TGTGCCAGCAGCTTAGGCCAGTCTGGGGCCAACGTCCTGACTTTC | CASSLGQSGANVLTF
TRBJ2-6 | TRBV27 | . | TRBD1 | TGTGCCAGCAGTTGGAGCAGGGGGTCTTTATTGGGGGCCAACGTCCTGACTTTC | CASSWSRGSLLGANVLTF
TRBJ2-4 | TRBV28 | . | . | TGTGCCAGCAGTCTGTGGGGGGTTTCGTACATTCAGTACTTC | CASSLWGVSYIQYF
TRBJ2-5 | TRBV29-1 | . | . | TGCAGCGTTGAACCCAGGGCCCAAGGGCAGGAGACCCAGTACTTC | CSVEPRAQGQETQYF
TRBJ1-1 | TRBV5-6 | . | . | TGTGCCAGCAGCTCCAGGGGAACCGAAGCTTTCTTT | CASSSRGTEAFF
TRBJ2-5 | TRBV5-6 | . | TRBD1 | TGTGCCAGCAGCTTCGGACAGGGACAACAAGAGACCCAGTACTTC | CASSFGQGQQETQYF
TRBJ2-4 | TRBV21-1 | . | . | TGTGCCAGCAGCAATGGCCTTCCAGACAGGGAGCGAAACATTCAGTACTTC | CASSNGLPDRERNIQYF
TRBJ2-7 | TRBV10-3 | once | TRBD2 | TGTGCCAACGCAGGGACTAGCGGTTCCTACGAGCAGTACTTC | CANAGTSGSYEQYF
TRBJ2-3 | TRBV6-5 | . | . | TGTGCCAGCAGTTACGTTAGCCATACTAGCACAGATACGCAGTATTTT | CASSYVSHTSTDTQYF
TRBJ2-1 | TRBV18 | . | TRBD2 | TGTGCCAGCTCACCACGGGTCAGACTAGCAGACTACAATGAGCAGTTCTTC | CASSPRVRLADYNEQFF
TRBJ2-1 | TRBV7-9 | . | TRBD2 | TGTGCCAGCACCTTGATGGGGGGGATGAGGTGCTGCGGTGAGCAGTTCTTC | CASTLMGGMRCCGEQFF
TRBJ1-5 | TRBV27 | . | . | TGTGCCAGCAGCCAGGTGGAAAATAGCAATCAGCCCCAGCATTTT | CASSQVENSNQPQHF
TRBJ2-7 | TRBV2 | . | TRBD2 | TGTGCCAGCAGGACGGGGACTAGCGGGGGTAGCTCCTACGAGCAGTACTTC | CASRTGTSGGSSYEQYF
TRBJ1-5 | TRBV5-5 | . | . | TGTGCCAGCAGCTTGGGAGTTGTCAATCAGCCCCAGCATTTT | CASSLGVVNQPQHF
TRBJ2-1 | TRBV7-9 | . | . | TGTGCCAGCAGCTGGGTGGGGCCGATGTGCTCCTACAATGAGCAGTTCTTC | CASSWVGPMCSYNEQFF
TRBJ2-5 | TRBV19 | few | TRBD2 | TGTGCCAGTAGTGGCGGGACTAGCGGGATGAAGACCCAGTACTTC | CASSGGTSGMKTQYF
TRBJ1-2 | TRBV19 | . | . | TGTGCCAGTAGTATAGCACAGGGTCGGGAAGGCTACACCTTC | CASSIAQGREGYTF
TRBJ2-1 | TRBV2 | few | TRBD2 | TGTGCCAGCAGTGGGGGGGGGTCGATTTCCTACAATGAGCAGTTCTTC | CASSGGGSISYNEQFF
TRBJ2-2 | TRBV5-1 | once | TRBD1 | TGCGCCAGCAGCTTGGAGGTGGGGGACAGGGGGCGAAGAAACACCGGGGAGCTGTTTTTT | CASSLEVGDRGRRNTGELFF
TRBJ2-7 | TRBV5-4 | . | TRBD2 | TGTGCCAGCAGCGCACTCGGGACTAGCCCCTACGAGCAGTACTTC | CASSALGTSPYEQYF
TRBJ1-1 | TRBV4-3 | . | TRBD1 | TGCGCCAGCAGCCAATCCGGGACAGGGGGAACTGAAGCTTTCTTT | CASSQSGTGGTEAFF
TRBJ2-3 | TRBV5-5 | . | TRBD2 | TGTGCCAGCAGCTTACTAGCGGGAGTACGAGATACGCAGTATTTT | CASSLLAGVRDTQYF
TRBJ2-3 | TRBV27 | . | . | TGTGCCAGCAGTTTTCATCATGCACAAGATACGCAGTATTTT | CASSFHHAQDTQYF
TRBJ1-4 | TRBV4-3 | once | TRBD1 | TGCGCCAGCAGCCAAGTGGACAGGGGGCGTCTGGGTGAAAAACTGTTTTTT | CASSQVDRGRLGEKLFF
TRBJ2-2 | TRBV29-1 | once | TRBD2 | TGCAGCGCCTTCCGGGAGGCCGACACCGGGGAGCTGTTTTTT | CSAFREADTGELFF
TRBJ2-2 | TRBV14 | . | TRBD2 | TGTGCCAGCAGCCAAGGAAGAACCCCGGGAGGCGGGGAGCTGTTTTTT | CASSQGRTPGGGELFF
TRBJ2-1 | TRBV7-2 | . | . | TGTGCCAGCAGCTTAATTAGCGGCCGCTACAATGAGCAGTTCTTC | CASSLISGRYNEQFF
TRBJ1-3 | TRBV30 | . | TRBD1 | TGTGCCTGGAGTGTAAAGGACAGGAACTCTGGAAACACCATATATTTT | CAWSVKDRNSGNTIYF
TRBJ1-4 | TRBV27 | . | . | TGTGCCAGCAGTTTACGTGAAAAACTGTTTTTT | CASSLREKLFF
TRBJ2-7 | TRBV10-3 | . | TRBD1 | TGTGCCATCACTGGGACAGGTTATAGCGAGCAGTACTTC | CAITGTGYSEQYF
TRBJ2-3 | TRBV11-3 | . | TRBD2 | TGTGCCAGCAGCCCTCGGACTAGCGGGAGCAAGATTCGAGCAGATACGCAGTATTTT | CASSPRTSGSKIRADTQYF
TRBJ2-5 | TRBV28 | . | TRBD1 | TGTGCCAGCAGCCGGGACAGTCAAGAGACCCAGTACTTC | CASSRDSQETQYF
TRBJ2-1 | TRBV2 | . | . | TGTGCCAGCAGTGAAGTGGGGCGGCAGTTCTTC | CASSEVGRQFF
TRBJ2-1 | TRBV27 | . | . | TGTGCCAGCCGACTAGACCGCTACAATGAGCAGTTCTTC | CASRLDRYNEQFF
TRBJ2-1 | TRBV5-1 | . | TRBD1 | TGCGCCAGCAGCCCGACAGGGGGAAGGAACAATGAGCAGTTCTTC | CASSPTGGRNNEQFF
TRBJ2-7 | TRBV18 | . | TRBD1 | TGTGCCAGCTCACCACGGGACAGGACGACCCCCTACGAGCAGTACTTC | CASSPRDRTTPYEQYF